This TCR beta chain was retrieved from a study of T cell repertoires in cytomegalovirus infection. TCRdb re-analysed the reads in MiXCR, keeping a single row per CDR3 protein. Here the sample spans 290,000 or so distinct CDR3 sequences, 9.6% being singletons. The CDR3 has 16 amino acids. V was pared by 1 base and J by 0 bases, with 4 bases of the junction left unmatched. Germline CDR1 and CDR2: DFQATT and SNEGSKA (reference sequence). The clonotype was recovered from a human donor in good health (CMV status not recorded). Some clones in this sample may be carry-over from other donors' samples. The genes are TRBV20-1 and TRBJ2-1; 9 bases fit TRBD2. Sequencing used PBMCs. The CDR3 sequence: CSARGLAASSYNEQFF. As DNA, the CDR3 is TGCAGTGCTAGAGGACTAGCGGCCAGCTCCTACAATGAGCAGTTCTTC.